The source of this T cell receptor beta chain is a study of CD8+ T cells in alopecia areata. RNA extraction and reverse transcription yielded cDNA as sequencing template. The data were produced by immunoSEQ multiplex PCR, yet TCRdb's version contains in-frame clones alone and is incomplete. The sample consists of 200,000 to 250,000 clones, around three fifths of them appearing once. This clone came up a few times. Its antigen remains unknown. The sample carries other DNA sequences with the same CDR3. Study-wide results and caveats: Normal skin's resident alphabeta T cells are sequenced alongside lesional scalp T cells.

The V and J ends lost 4 bases and 0 bases respectively, with 5 bases between them. The CDR3 runs to 12 residues. Looked up from germline, CDR1 is SGHDT and CDR2 is YYEEEE. Sequenced input: CD8+ T cells sorted from blood. The source is a human donor in good health. This chain connects TRBV5-6 to TRBJ2-7, with no clear D. The CDR3 loop reads CASSLSSYEQYF. The CDR3 nucleotides are TGTGCCAGCAGCCTCAGCTCCTACGAGCAGTACTTC.